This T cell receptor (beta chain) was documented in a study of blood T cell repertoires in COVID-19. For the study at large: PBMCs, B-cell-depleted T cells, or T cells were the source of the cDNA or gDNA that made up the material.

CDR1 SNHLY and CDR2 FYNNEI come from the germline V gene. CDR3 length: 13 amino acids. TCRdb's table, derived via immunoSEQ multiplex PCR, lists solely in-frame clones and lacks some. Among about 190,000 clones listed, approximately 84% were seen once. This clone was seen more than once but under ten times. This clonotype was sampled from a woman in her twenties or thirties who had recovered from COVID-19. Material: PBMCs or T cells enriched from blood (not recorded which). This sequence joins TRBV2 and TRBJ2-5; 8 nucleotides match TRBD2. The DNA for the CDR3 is TGTGCAGGACGGGGGGGATCCCAAGAGACCCAGTACTTC. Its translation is CAGRGGSQETQYF.